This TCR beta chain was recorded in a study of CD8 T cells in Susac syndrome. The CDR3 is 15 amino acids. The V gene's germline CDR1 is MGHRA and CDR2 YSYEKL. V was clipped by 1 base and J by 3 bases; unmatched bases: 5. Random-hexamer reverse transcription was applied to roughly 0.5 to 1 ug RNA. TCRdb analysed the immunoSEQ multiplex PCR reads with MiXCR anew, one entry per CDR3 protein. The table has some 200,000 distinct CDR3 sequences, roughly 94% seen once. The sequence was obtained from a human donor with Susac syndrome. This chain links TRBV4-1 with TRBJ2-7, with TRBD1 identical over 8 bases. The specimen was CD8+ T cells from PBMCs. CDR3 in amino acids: CASSQAGTGYYEQYF. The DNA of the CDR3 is TGCGCCAGCAGCCAAGCCGGGACAGGATACTACGAGCAGTACTTC.